Ten or more counts support the clone carrying this TCR beta chain. Its antigen is not known. Making the TCR beta libraries involved quantitative 5'-RACE with molecular barcodes. TCRdb re-derived calls from the 5' RACE reads in MiXCR, one entry per CDR3 protein. The sample has approximately 100,000 distinct CDR3 sequences, roughly 8.3% seen once. This sample is drawn from a study of CD8 T cells in ankylosing spondylitis. The CDR3 has 11 residues. The V end lost 3 bases, the J end lost 7 bases, and 7 bases lay between the germline ends. Germline lookup yields CDR1 DFQATT and CDR2 SNEGSKA (reference sequence). Study-wide results and limits: In ankylosing spondylitis blood, a motif of seven to nine highly homologous TCR beta variants appeared characteristic. Prior literature has documented some motif variants in synovial fluid and blood from reactive arthritis. Reported data indicate significant enrichment of disease-linked clones within matched ankylosing spondylitis synovial fluid.

Sequenced: blood, either unsorted or a sorted T cell fraction (not recorded which). The sequence derives from a male donor with ankylosing spondylitis or in good health (not recorded which). The V call is TRBV20-1, the J call TRBJ2-1; D gene unclear. The CDR3 DNA sequence: TGCAGTGCTAGTAGAGTGAATGAGCAGTTCTTC. Protein product: CSASRVNEQFF.